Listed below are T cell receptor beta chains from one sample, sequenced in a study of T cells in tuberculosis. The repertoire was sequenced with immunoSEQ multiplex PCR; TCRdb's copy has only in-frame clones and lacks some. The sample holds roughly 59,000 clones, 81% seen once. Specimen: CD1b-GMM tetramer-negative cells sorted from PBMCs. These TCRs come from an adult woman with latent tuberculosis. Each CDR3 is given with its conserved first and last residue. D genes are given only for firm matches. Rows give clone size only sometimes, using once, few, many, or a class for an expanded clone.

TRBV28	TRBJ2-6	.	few	TGTGCCAGCGGGGGGTACTCCGGGGCCAACGTCCTGACTTTC	CASGGYSGANVLTF
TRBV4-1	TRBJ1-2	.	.	TGCGCCAGCAGCCCCCCCCGCGGCGGGCGGGGGAGCTATGGCTACACCTTC	CASSPPRGGRGSYGYTF
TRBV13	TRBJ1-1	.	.	TGTGCCAGCAGCTCCATGGGGGGGATCGCTGAAGCTTTCTTT	CASSSMGGIAEAFF
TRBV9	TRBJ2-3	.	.	TGTGCCAGCAGCGCCCCGGGGGTCACAGATACGCAGTATTTT	CASSAPGVTDTQYF
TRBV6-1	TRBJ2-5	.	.	TGTGCCAGCAGTGAAGGAGGGGAGACCCAGTACTTC	CASSEGGETQYF
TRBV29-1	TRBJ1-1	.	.	TGCAGCGTTGAGGGCAGGGTGGGGACTGAAGCTTTCTTT	CSVEGRVGTEAFF
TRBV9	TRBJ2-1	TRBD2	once	TGTGCCAGCAGGGCTCACCCCTCGACTAGCGGATACAATGAGCAGTTCTTC	CASRAHPSTSGYNEQFF
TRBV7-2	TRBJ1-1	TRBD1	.	TGTGCCAGCAGCTTAGAGACAACAGGGGCTGAAGCTTTCTTT	CASSLETTGAEAFF
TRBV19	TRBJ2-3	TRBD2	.	TGTGCCAGTAGTACTACTAGCGGGAAGAGCACAGATACGCAGTATTTT	CASSTTSGKSTDTQYF
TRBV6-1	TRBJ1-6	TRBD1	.	TGTGCCAGCAGTGCTGACAGGGGGAATTCACCCCTCCACTTT	CASSADRGNSPLHF
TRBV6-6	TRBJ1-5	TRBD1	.	TGTGCCAGCAGCCAACAGGGGGCAGCTCAGCCCCAGCATTTT	CASSQQGAAQPQHF
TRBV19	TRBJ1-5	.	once	TGTGCCAGTAGTATGAAGGGGACAAATCAGCCCCAGCATTTT	CASSMKGTNQPQHF
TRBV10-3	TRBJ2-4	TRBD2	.	TGTGCCATCTCCCTCTCTCTAGCGGGAGGGCCGGGCGACATTCAGTACTTC	CAISLSLAGGPGDIQYF
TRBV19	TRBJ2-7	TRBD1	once	TGTGCCAGTAAAGCCTGGACAGGGTCCCCATTGGGGCAGTACTTC	CASKAWTGSPLGQYF
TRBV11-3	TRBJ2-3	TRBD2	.	TGTGCCAGCAGCTCGAGACTAGCGGGCGGGACAGATACGCAGTATTTT	CASSSRLAGGTDTQYF
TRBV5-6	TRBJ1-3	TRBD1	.	TGTGCCAGCAGCCGGGACAGACGAAACACCATATATTTT	CASSRDRRNTIYF
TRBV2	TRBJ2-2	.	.	TGTGCCAGCAGTGTGCGAATTAACACCGGGGAGCTGTTTTTT	CASSVRINTGELFF
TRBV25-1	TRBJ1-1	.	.	TGTGCCAGCAGTGAAACGGGGTGGGGGAACACTGAAGCTTTCTTT	CASSETGWGNTEAFF
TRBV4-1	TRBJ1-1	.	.	TGCGCCAGCAGCCAAACCGGGACATGGATCACTGAAGCTTTCTTT	CASSQTGTWITEAFF
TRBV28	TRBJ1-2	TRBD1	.	TGTGCCAGCAGTTTACTCCCCGGGACAGGGAAGGCTGGCTACACCTTC	CASSLLPGTGKAGYTF
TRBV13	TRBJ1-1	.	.	TGTGCCAGCAGCTCCCGCGGGGGGCCCACTGAAGCTTTCTTT	CASSSRGGPTEAFF
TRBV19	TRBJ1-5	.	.	TGTGCCAGTAGTCAACCCGGGAGAAGGAATCAGCCCCAGCATTTT	CASSQPGRRNQPQHF
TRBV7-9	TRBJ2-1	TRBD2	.	TGTGCCAGCACCCCGGGACTAGCGGGAGGGCCGTCCAATGAGCAGTTCTTC	CASTPGLAGGPSNEQFF
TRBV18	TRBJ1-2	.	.	TGTGCCAGCTCACCCCGGGGAGAGATCCATGGCTACACCTTC	CASSPRGEIHGYTF
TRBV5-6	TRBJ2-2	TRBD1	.	TGTGCCAGCAGCGAACCGGGACAGGGGGTAGCCGGGGAGCTGTTTTTT	CASSEPGQGVAGELFF
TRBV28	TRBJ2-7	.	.	TGTGCCAGCAATCAGGGTTCCTACGAGCAGTACTTC	CASNQGSYEQYF
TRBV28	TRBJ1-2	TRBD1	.	TGTGCCAGCAGTAGACAGGGCAAAGGGGGGGGCTACACCTTC	CASSRQGKGGGYTF
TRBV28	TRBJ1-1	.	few	TGTGCCAGCAGGAGGCAGGGGAACACTGAAGCTTTCTTT	CASRRQGNTEAFF
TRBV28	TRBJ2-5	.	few	TGTGCCAGCAGTCCCGAGGTGACCCCGGAGACCCAGTACTTC	CASSPEVTPETQYF
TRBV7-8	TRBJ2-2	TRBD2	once	TGTGCCAGCATCCCCCTTAGCGGGGGGGCAGGCGGCACCGGGGAGCTGTTTTTT	CASIPLSGGAGGTGELFF
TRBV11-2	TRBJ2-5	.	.	TGTGCCAGCAGCTCCCAATTACGGGGGGACAAACAAGAGACCCAGTACTTC	CASSSQLRGDKQETQYF